The present entry profiles one T cell receptor beta chain with its context. This CDR3 has 13 residues. Trimming took 8 bases from V and 0 from J, leaving 5 bases between them. Germline CDR1 and CDR2: WSHSY and SAAADI. These data originate in a study of blood T cell repertoires in COVID-19. For the study at large: Acute-phase and convalescent COVID-19 samples originated in the United States, Italy and Spain. Nucleic acid was either cDNA or gDNA, and it came from T cells, B-cell-depleted T cells, or PBMCs.

In the authors' workflow: Amplification of reference gene primers was used by the study to estimate nucleated cell counts. Sequencing used immunoSEQ multiplex PCR; TCRdb keeps in-frame clones, though not all of them. V and J calls and clone size are those listed in that table; D and trimming were worked out from the DNA. This table has more than 250,000 clones, 86% appearing once. Sequencing used peripheral blood. The V and J genes are TRBV10-2 and TRBJ2-6; D ambiguous. The clonotype comes from a man between 18 and 29 years old with active or convalescent COVID-19. The CDR3 DNA reads TGCGCCAGCGGCAACTCTGGGGCCAACGTCCTGACTTTC. As protein: CASGNSGANVLTF.